One sample yielded the 21 T cell receptor beta chains listed below, sequenced in a study of cytomegalovirus exposure and HLA in healthy donors. The table came from immunoSEQ multiplex PCR; TCRdb's copy has only in-frame clones and leaves some out. The sample has some 60,000 clones, about 96% seen once; the top ten hold approximately 1%. Sequencing was done on a sample of PBMCs. Receptors were obtained from a man aged 18 to 30 in good health and CMV-seronegative.

The rearrangement uses TRBV13 and TRBJ1-2, with 7 bases aligning to TRBD1. Germline V gene lookup returns CDR1 PRHDT and CDR2 FYEKMQ (reference sequence). This CDR3 is built from 14 residues. Trimming took 5 bases from V and 2 from J; bases not matched to a gene: 5. The CDR3 spells CASSLRQGNYGYTF. In DNA form, the CDR3 reads TGTGCCAGCAGCCTGAGACAGGGAAACTATGGCTACACCTTC.

The chain has TRBV19 and TRBJ1-1, with TRBD1 matching 7 bases. The germline V gene encodes CDR1 LNHDA and CDR2 SQIVND (reference sequence). V lost 7 bases to trimming and J lost 1 base; unmatched junction nucleotides: 9. The CDR3 has 15 residues. CDR3 loop: CASTRWDRPNTEAFF. The DNA of the CDR3 is TGTGCCAGTACCCGCTGGGACAGACCGAACACTGAAGCTTTCTTT.

This sequence joins TRBV7-8 and TRBJ1-1; D possibly corresponds to TRBD1 (5 bases). V lost 1 base to trimming and J lost 4 bases, with 22 bases between them. Looked up from germline, CDR1 is SGHVS and CDR2 is FQNEAQ. This CDR3 has 18 residues. CDR3: CASSLVWQGRLKVTEAFF. The CDR3 DNA reads TGTGCCAGCAGCTTAGTCTGGCAGGGAAGATTGAAGGTCACTGAAGCTTTCTTT.

This chain uses TRBV21-1 with TRBJ2-7; no check of the table's D call, TRBD2, against the DNA was made. TRBV21-1 is labeled a pseudogene. This CDR3 has 16 residues. The CDR3, as DNA: TGTGCCAGCAGCAAAGCGCGACCTAGCGGGTCCTACGAGCAGTACTTC. It encodes CASSKARPSGSYEQYF.

The chain employs TRBV4-3 and TRBJ2-7, with 8 bases matching TRBD2. CDR1 and CDR2 from the germline V gene are LGHNA and YSLEER. The trim removed 4 bases at V and 5 bases at J, leaving 10 bases unmatched. CDR3 length equals 15 residues. The CDR3 DNA sequence: TGCGCCAGCAGCCCTCACGCGGGAGGTATGGACGAGCAGTACTTC. Its translation: CASSPHAGGMDEQYF.

The chain has TRBV11-1 and TRBJ2-7, with D uncertain. Germline V gene sequence: CDR1 SGHAT, CDR2 FQDESV (reference sequence). The CDR3 loop spans 14 amino acids. V was clipped by 0 bases and J by 4 bases, with 10 bases between them. CDR3 residues: CASSLALAQYEQYF. DNA for the CDR3: TGTGCCAGCAGCTTAGCGCTTGCTCAGTACGAGCAGTACTTC.

This rearrangement joins TRBV7-2 to TRBJ2-1; D not certain. The V end lost 1 base, the J end lost 3 bases, and 10 bases lay between the germline ends. CDR3 length: 15 residues. Per the germline V gene, CDR1 is SGHTA and CDR2 is FQGNSA. As DNA, the CDR3 is TGTGCCAGCAGCTTAGTCCACACAAGCTACAATGAGCAGTTCTTC. Encoded protein: CASSLVHTSYNEQFF.

This chain connects TRBV5-8 to TRBJ2-1; TRBD2 matches at 8 bases. The CDR3 is made up of 15 amino acids. V gave up 0 bases and J gave up 7 bases; unmatched junction bases: 6. Germline CDR1 reads SGHTS; CDR2 reads YDEGEE. CDR3 residues: CASSLDGRAWNEQFF. CDR3 nucleotides: TGTGCCAGCAGCTTGGACGGGAGGGCTTGGAATGAGCAGTTCTTC.

The V gene is TRBV5-1, the J gene TRBJ2-7; 8 positions agree with TRBD2. The CDR3 sequence is 15 residues long. V lost 4 bases, J lost 0 bases, and 6 bases stayed unmatched. Germline-derived CDR1 and CDR2 are SGHRS and YFSETQ. The CDR3 DNA is TGCGCCAGCAGCATAAAGCGGGAGCACTCCTACGAGCAGTACTTC. Encoded protein: CASSIKREHSYEQYF.

The chain joins TRBV9 to TRBJ2-1; the D gene is possibly TRBD2 (5 bases). V lost 4 bases and J 3 bases, leaving 8 bases between the germline ends. Germline V gives CDR1 SGDLS, CDR2 YYNGEE. The CDR3 length is 13 residues. The CDR3 reads CASSTRGYNEQFF. Written as DNA, the CDR3 is TGTGCCAGCAGCACCCGGGGCTACAATGAGCAGTTCTTC.

V gene TRBV28 combines with J gene TRBJ2-1, with D perhaps TRBD1 (5 bases). There are 15 residues in the CDR3. The V gene's germline CDR1 is MDHEN and CDR2 SYDVKM. With 6 bases removed from V and 2 bases from J, the gap between germline ends came to 14 bases. The CDR3 reads CASSLDRVAYNEQFF. CDR3 sequence (DNA): TGTGCCAGCAGCCTTGACAGAGTCGCCTACAATGAGCAGTTCTTC. Together with reference TRBV28 and TRBJ2-1, the CDR3 gives the full variable domain: DVKVTQSSRYLVKRTGEKVFLECVQDMDHENMFWYRQDPGLGLRLIYFSYDVKMKEKGDIPEGYSVSREKKERFSLILESASTNQTSMYLCASSLDRVAYNEQFFGPGTRLTVL.

The chain links TRBV6-6 to TRBJ2-5, with TRBD2 matching 8 bases. The V gene end was trimmed by 0 bases and the J gene end by 1 base; junction bases not matched to a gene: 4. The length of the CDR3 is 16 residues. From germline, CDR1 is MNHNY and CDR2 SVGAGI (reference sequence). The CDR3 spells CASSYSSGGAQETQYF. The CDR3 nucleotides are TGTGCCAGCAGTTACTCTTCGGGGGGGGCCCAAGAGACCCAGTACTTC.

This clone was observed a single time. The chain joins TRBV9 to TRBJ2-3, with 7 bases that match TRBD1. J gave up 5 bases and V 6 bases, and 12 bases lay outside the gene matches. Germline lookup yields CDR1 SGDLS and CDR2 YYNGEE. The CDR3 has 15 amino acids. CDR3 in amino acids: CASNKNRGWVDTQYF. The CDR3 DNA reads as TGTGCCAGCAACAAGAACAGGGGTTGGGTAGATACGCAGTATTTT.

V usage is TRBV27 and J usage is TRBJ2-3, with 8 bases aligning to TRBD2. The V gene's germline CDR1 is MNHEY and CDR2 SMNVEV (reference sequence). The CDR3 has 15 amino acids. After removal of 7 bases from V and 6 bases from J, the junction contained 12 bases not matched to a gene. As DNA, the CDR3 is TGTGCCAGCAAGACCTTAGCGGGGCCGGGGGATACGCAGTATTTT. This codes for CASKTLAGPGDTQYF.

The rearrangement links TRBV7-8 to TRBJ1-4; 8 nucleotides match TRBD1. Germline trimming cut 2 bases from V and 8 bases from J; bases unmatched to any gene: 7. This CDR3 is 15 amino acids long. Germline CDR1 SGHVS, CDR2 FQNEAQ. CDR3 sequence: CASSLRRGLKEKLFF. CDR3 DNA: TGTGCCAGCAGCTTACGCAGGGGGCTCAAGGAAAAACTGTTTTTT.

This clone was seen only once. The chain carries TRBV15 and TRBJ2-7; TRBD1 is a possible D gene (5 bases). The CDR3 has 14 amino acids. Germline-derived CDR1 and CDR2 are LNHNV and YYDKDF (reference sequence). V was clipped by 4 bases and J by 3 bases, with 13 bases between them. The CDR3 loop is CATSKPPGNYEQYF. For the CDR3, the DNA is TGTGCCACCAGCAAACCTCCAGGGAACTACGAGCAGTACTTC. The entire variable domain, with the rest obtained from reference TRBV15 and TRBJ2-7, is as follows: DAMVIQNPRYQVTQFGKPVTLSCSQTLNHNVMYWYQQKSSQAPKLLFHYYDKDFNNEADTPDNFQSRRPNTSFCFLDIRSPGLGDTAMYLCATSKPPGNYEQYFGPGTRLTVT.

The genes are TRBV6-5 and TRBJ2-1, with TRBD2 matching over 8 bases. V was clipped by 0 bases and J by 0 bases; unmatched bases: 1. The V gene's germline CDR1 is MNHEY and CDR2 SVGAGI. The CDR3 extends over 16 amino acids. In DNA form, the CDR3 reads TGTGCCAGCAGTTACTCGAGCGGGAGCTCCTACAATGAGCAGTTCTTC. Translation gives CASSYSSGSSYNEQFF.

The genes are TRBV2 and TRBJ2-7; 7 bases are shared with TRBD2. This CDR3 contains 13 residues. The J segment lost 2 bases and the V segment lost 10 bases, leaving 8 bases of the junction unmatched. The germline gives CDR1 SNHLY, CDR2 FYNNEI. The CDR3 reads CAIATGRTYEQYF. In DNA, the CDR3 is TGTGCCATCGCGACCGGGAGGACCTACGAGCAGTACTTC.

This chain connects TRBV6-1 to TRBJ1-2; 7 positions match TRBD1. After removal of 8 bases from V and 0 bases from J, the junction contained 3 bases not matched to a gene. The CDR3 length is 13 residues. Germline lookup yields CDR1 MNHNS and CDR2 SASEGT. CDR3 residues: CASGQGANYGYTF. The CDR3 bases are TGTGCCAGCGGCCAGGGGGCTAACTATGGCTACACCTTC.

CDR3 protein: CASIRDREYEQYF. CDR3 bases: TGTGCCAGCATCCGGGACAGGGAGTACGAGCAGTACTTC. The chain is built from TRBV6-1 and TRBJ2-7, with 9 positions matching TRBD1. J was trimmed by 4 bases and V by 7 bases; bases with no gene match: 5. This CDR3 has 13 residues. Germline-derived CDR1 and CDR2 are MNHNS and SASEGT.

The CDR3 loop reads CASSQPGQGRGQPQHF. CDR3 DNA sequence: TGCGCCAGCAGCCAACCCGGACAGGGCCGGGGGCAGCCCCAGCATTTT. J is TRBJ1-5 and V is TRBV4-1; 8 nucleotides align to TRBD1. This CDR3 is 16 amino acids long. CDR1 and CDR2 (germline): MGHRA, YSYEKL. The V and J ends lost 2 bases and 7 bases, in that order; junction bases with no gene match: 10.